Below are 21 T cell receptor beta chains sequenced from a single sample in a study of cytomegalovirus exposure and HLA in healthy donors. 60 Vbeta and 13 Jbeta primers were used in PCR. Sequenced by immunoSEQ multiplex PCR; TCRdb stores in-frame clones only, minus some. Of approximately 72,000 clones listed, 66% are singletons. The sample taken for sequencing was PBMCs. The origin of the receptors is a man aged 40-49 years in good health and CMV-seropositive.

The chain is built from TRBV15 and TRBJ1-4; no definite D call. Germline V lookup: CDR1 LNHNV, CDR2 YYDKDF (reference sequence). CDR3 length equals 14 residues. The V and J ends lost 3 bases and 2 bases respectively, with 7 bases between them. In DNA, the CDR3 is TGTGCCACCAGCAGGGCCGTCACTAATGAAAAACTGTTTTTT. Translation: CATSRAVTNEKLFF.

The V call is TRBV6-1, the J call TRBJ1-3; the D is unclear. Germline V lookup: CDR1 MNHNS, CDR2 SASEGT. V was trimmed by 2 bases and J by 0 bases, leaving 11 bases between them. The CDR3 runs 16 residues. CDR3 amino acids: CASSEPQIHSGNTIYF. CDR3 DNA: TGTGCCAGCAGTGAACCCCAAATACACTCTGGAAACACCATATATTTT.

The chain employs TRBV16 and TRBJ1-5; D is perhaps TRBD1 (6 bases). V lost 2 bases, J lost 2 bases, and 13 bases lay in between. Germline assignment: CDR1 KGHSY and CDR2 FQNENV. This CDR3 region has 16 residues. The CDR3 spells CASSQDRTEGNQPQHF. The CDR3 DNA reads as TGTGCCAGCAGCCAAGACAGGACTGAAGGCAATCAGCCCCAGCATTTT.

The chain is built from TRBV7-2 and TRBJ2-3, with D possibly matching TRBD2 (6 bases). This CDR3 has 16 amino acids. Looked up from germline, CDR1 is SGHTA and CDR2 is FQGNSA. V gave up 5 bases and J gave up 0 bases, with 15 bases separating them. CDR3 DNA: TGTGCCAGCAGCACCTATGGGAGGTCTAGCACAGATACGCAGTATTTT. It encodes CASSTYGRSSTDTQYF.

This clone was detected once. The chain uses TRBV29-1 and TRBJ1-2; 8 bases line up with TRBD1. Germline V gene sequence: CDR1 SQVTM, CDR2 ANQGSEA. The CDR3 length is 13 residues. Trimming removed 3 bases from V and 8 bases from J; junction bases left unmatched: 8. CDR3 DNA sequence: TGCAGCGTTGACGTCCAGGGGGCCAGAGGCTACACCTTC. Translating gives CSVDVQGARGYTF.

This clone appeared a single time. The CDR3 DNA follows: TGTGCCAGCAGCCCTGTAGCGGGGGGGGTAGATACGCAGTATTTT. Translated, it gives CASSPVAGGVDTQYF. J is TRBJ2-3 and V is TRBV11-2; 11 nucleotides match TRBD2. This CDR3 has 15 amino acids. V was pared by 5 bases and J by 5 bases, with 6 bases of the junction left unmatched. Germline lookup yields CDR1 SGHAT and CDR2 FQNNGV. Drawing the rest from reference TRBV11-2 and TRBJ2-3, the complete variable domain is EAGVAQSPRYKIIEKRQSVAFWCNPISGHATLYWYQQILGQGPKLLIQFQNNGVVDDSQLPKDRFSAERLKGVDSTLKIQPAKLEDSAVYLCASSPVAGGVDTQYFGPGTRLTVL.

This chain joins TRBV7-3 and TRBJ2-2; no definite D call. CDR3 length: 13 amino acids. V gave up 5 bases and J gave up 6 bases, with 10 bases separating them. Germline loops: CDR1 SGHTA, CDR2 FQGTGA. CDR3 sequence: CASSPTGPGELFF. CDR3 sequence (DNA): TGTGCCAGCAGCCCTACCGGTCCCGGGGAGCTGTTTTTT.

Only a few counts were recorded for this clone. This rearrangement joins TRBV10-3 to TRBJ2-2; perhaps TRBD1 as D (5 bases). V lost 4 bases to trimming and J lost 8 bases, with 11 bases between them. Germline assignment: CDR1 ENHRY and CDR2 SYGVKD. The CDR3 contains 13 residues. CDR3 DNA: TGTGCCATCAGTGTGGACATGACGGGGGAGCTGTTTTTT. Translation: CAISVDMTGELFF.

The rearrangement uses TRBV23-1 and TRBJ1-1, with D possibly TRBD1 on 6 matching bases. TRBV23-1 is flagged as an ORF with uncertain function. This CDR3 has 15 residues. Deletions cut 0 bases from V and 3 bases from J, with 11 bases between. The CDR3 spells CASSQSGGRYTEAFF. CDR3 bases: TGCGCCAGCAGTCAATCGGGGGGGCGATACACTGAAGCTTTCTTT.

This sequence joins TRBV6-5 and TRBJ2-2; D might be TRBD1 (5 bases). The V end lost 6 bases, the J end lost 1 base, and 9 bases lay between the germline ends. This CDR3 contains 14 residues. Per the germline V gene, CDR1 is MNHEY and CDR2 is SVGAGI. The CDR3, as DNA: TGTGCCAGCAGCAACGACAGGAACACCGGGGAGCTGTTTTTT. Its translation is CASSNDRNTGELFF.

The chain has TRBV6-4 and TRBJ1-2; D is unresolved. This CDR3 spans 17 amino acids. Germline V lookup: CDR1 MRHNA, CDR2 SNTAGT. V was trimmed by 7 bases and J by 2 bases, leaving 23 bases between them. The CDR3 region is CASTRLPYQLRNYGYTF. The CDR3 bases are TGTGCCAGCACCCGACTCCCCTATCAGTTACGGAACTATGGCTACACCTTC.

The genes are TRBV9 and TRBJ2-2, with 11 bases fitting TRBD2. With 1 base clipped from V and 4 bases from J, the junction kept 3 bases outside the gene matches. This CDR3 is built from 16 residues. From germline, CDR1 is SGDLS and CDR2 YYNGEE. The CDR3 DNA sequence: TGTGCCAGCAGCGTAATAGCGGGGGGGCCCACCGGGGAGCTGTTTTTT. It yields the protein CASSVIAGGPTGELFF.

The rearrangement joins TRBV27 to TRBJ2-2; D is possibly TRBD2 (5 bases). The CDR3 covers 16 residues. V lost 7 bases to trimming and J lost 4 bases, with 19 bases between them. Germline CDR1 is MNHEY and CDR2 is SMNVEV (reference sequence). CDR3 nucleotide sequence: TGTGCCAGCATGCTCCGGGATCAAAGCCCCACCGGGGAGCTGTTTTTT. Encoded protein: CASMLRDQSPTGELFF.

This chain uses TRBV28 with TRBJ1-1; D gene ambiguous. Trimming cost V 1 base and J 4 bases, with 13 bases left between them. The germline V gene has CDR1 MDHEN and CDR2 SYDVKM. The length of the CDR3 is 15 residues. The CDR3 DNA reads TGTGCCAGCAGTTTATATGCGTGGGCTGGCACTGAAGCTTTCTTT. Encoded protein: CASSLYAWAGTEAFF.

This CDR3 reads CASRRAGTGGEKLFF. The CDR3 DNA sequence: TGTGCCAGCCGACGTGCCGGGACAGGGGGAGAAAAACTGTTTTTT. The chain uses TRBV27 and TRBJ1-4; 11 nucleotides line up with TRBD1. CDR3 length: 15 amino acids. V lost 8 bases to trimming and J lost 8 bases; unmatched junction nucleotides: 10. Germline V gene sequence: CDR1 MNHEY, CDR2 SMNVEV (reference sequence).

This clone was seen only a few times. The chain employs TRBV6-1 and TRBJ2-7; 7 bases line up with TRBD1. V trimming: 6 bases; J trimming: 2 bases; junction bases outside the gene matches: 7. Germline CDR1 reads MNHNS; CDR2 reads SASEGT. The CDR3 covers 14 residues. As DNA, the CDR3 is TGTGCCAGCAGCTTAAACAGGGGACCCTACGAGCAGTACTTC. This translates into CASSLNRGPYEQYF.

The CDR3 bases are TGCGCCAGCAGCCAAGAAGGACTAGCGGGTAGCACAGATACGCAGTATTTT. Amino acid sequence: CASSQEGLAGSTDTQYF. The chain employs TRBV4-3 and TRBJ2-3, with TRBD2 matching over 11 bases. Trimming removed 0 bases from V and 0 bases from J; junction bases left unmatched: 2. This CDR3 contains 17 residues. In germline, CDR1 is LGHNA, CDR2 YSLEER.

In DNA, the CDR3 is TGTGCCAGTAGTATCAGGGGATCAGCCGGGGAGCTGTTTTTT. This encodes CASSIRGSAGELFF. V and J are TRBV19 and TRBJ2-2; a possible D gene is TRBD1 (6 bases). Germline lookup yields CDR1 LNHDA and CDR2 SQIVND (reference sequence). Trimming took off 3 bases at V and 6 bases at J, with 11 bases between the two ends. The CDR3 loop spans 14 amino acids.

The V and J genes are TRBV11-2 and TRBJ2-3; 11 nucleotides agree with TRBD2. Germline assignment: CDR1 SGHAT and CDR2 FQNNGV. CDR3 length equals 16 residues. V gave up 5 bases and J gave up 0 bases; unmatched junction bases: 4. CDR3 residues: CASSRTSGGSTDTQYF. DNA for the CDR3: TGTGCCAGCAGCCGCACTAGCGGGGGAAGCACAGATACGCAGTATTTT. The variable domain in full, with the rest retrieved from reference TRBV11-2 and TRBJ2-3, is EAGVAQSPRYKIIEKRQSVAFWCNPISGHATLYWYQQILGQGPKLLIQFQNNGVVDDSQLPKDRFSAERLKGVDSTLKIQPAKLEDSAVYLCASSRTSGGSTDTQYFGPGTRLTVL.

The V gene is TRBV21-1, the J gene TRBJ1-1; TRBD1, the D gene given by the table, was not confirmed from the DNA. TRBV21-1 is termed a pseudogene. CDR3 length: 15 residues. The CDR3 DNA is TGTGCCAGCAGCAAAGTGGCAGGGCAGAACACTGAAGCTTTCTTT. Residues: CASSKVAGQNTEAFF.

V and J are TRBV30 and TRBJ2-7; perhaps TRBD1 as D (5 bases). The germline V gene has CDR1 GTSNPN and CDR2 SVGIG (reference sequence). V dropped 5 bases and J dropped 6 bases, with 14 bases sitting between them. The CDR3 has 12 residues. The CDR3 region is CAWDTGLSEQYF. The CDR3 nucleotides read TGTGCCTGGGATACAGGTCTTTCCGAGCAGTACTTC.